These T cell receptor beta chains were read from a single sample in a study of cytomegalovirus exposure and HLA in healthy donors. Sequencing was performed with immunoSEQ multiplex PCR; in TCRdb, only in-frame clones are kept and a portion is missing. The table includes some 140,000 clones, 65% to 80% detected once. The sequencing input was PBMCs. Source of these receptors: a man aged 35 to 55 in good health and CMV-seropositive. Each CDR3 is given without its conserved first and last residue.

TRBV15	ATSRDPLGGSTNEKLF
TRBV5-4	ASSHRDRGNTEAF
TRBV6-1	ASSARSGRDGNEQF
TRBV2	ASSVLAGDTDTQY
TRBV7-9	ASSLWAETNTEAF
TRBV10-3	AISENRGRYEQY
TRBV6-1	ASSDHRVSTEAF
TRBV18	ASSPDRGSSPLH
TRBV4-2	ASSQKSRILNTEAF
TRBV5-6	ASSFWDRSLSGNTIY